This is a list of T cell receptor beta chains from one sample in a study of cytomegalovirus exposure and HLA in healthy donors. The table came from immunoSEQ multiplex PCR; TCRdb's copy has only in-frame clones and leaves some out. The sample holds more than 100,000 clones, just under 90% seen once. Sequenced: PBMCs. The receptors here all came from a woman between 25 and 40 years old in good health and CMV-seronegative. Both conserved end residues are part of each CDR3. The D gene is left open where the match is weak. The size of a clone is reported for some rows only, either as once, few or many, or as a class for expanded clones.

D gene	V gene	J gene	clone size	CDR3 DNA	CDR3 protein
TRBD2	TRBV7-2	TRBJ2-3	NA	TGTGCCAGCAGCTTACAAGCGGGGGGGCGCACAGATACGCGGTATTTT	CASSLQAGGRTDTRYF
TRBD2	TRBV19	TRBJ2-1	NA	TGTGCCAGTAGCTCCGGGACTACCAATGAGCAGTTCTTC	CASSSGTTNEQFF
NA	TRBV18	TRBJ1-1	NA	TGTGCCAGCTCACCAAGCGAGAACACTGAAGCTTTCTTT	CASSPSENTEAFF
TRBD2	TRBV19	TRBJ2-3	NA	TGTGCCAGTAGTATAGGGGCGGGAGGCACAGATACGCAGTATTTT	CASSIGAGGTDTQYF
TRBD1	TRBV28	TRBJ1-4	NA	TGTGCCAGCAGTTCTACAGGGGATGAATTTGCAAAACTGTTTTTT	CASSSTGDEFAKLFF
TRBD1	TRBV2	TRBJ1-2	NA	TGTGCCAGCAGCCGGGGACAGAGTCTCTATGGCTACACCTTC	CASSRGQSLYGYTF
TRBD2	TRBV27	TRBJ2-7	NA	TGTGCCAGCAGTCCACTAGCGGGAGTTGGTGAGCAGTACTTC	CASSPLAGVGEQYF
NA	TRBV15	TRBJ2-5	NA	TGTGCCACCAGCAGAGACAGGGTCACCCAGTACTTC	CATSRDRVTQYF
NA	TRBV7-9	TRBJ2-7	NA	TGTGCCAGCAGCTTGAGACAGGCCTCACCCTACGAGCAGTACTTC	CASSLRQASPYEQYF
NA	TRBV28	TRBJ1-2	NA	TGTGCCAGCAGTTTAGATCGAGGATCGAACTATGGCTACACCTTC	CASSLDRGSNYGYTF
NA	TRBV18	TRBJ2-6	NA	TGTGCCAGCTCGACTCGGTCTGGGGCCAACGTCCTGACTTTC	CASSTRSGANVLTF
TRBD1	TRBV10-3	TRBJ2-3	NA	TGTGCCATCAGAATGACAGGGGGCAACACAGATACGCAGTATTTT	CAIRMTGGNTDTQYF
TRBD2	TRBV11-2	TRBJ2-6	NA	TGTGCCAGCAGCTCGACTAGCGTTGGATACTCTGGGGCCAACGTCCTGACTTTC	CASSSTSVGYSGANVLTF
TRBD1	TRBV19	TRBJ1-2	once	TGTGCCAGTAGTCCCGGGACAGGGGGATTGTATGGCTACACCTTC	CASSPGTGGLYGYTF
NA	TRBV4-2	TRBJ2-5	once	TGTGCCAGCAGCCAATCCGGGAGACCAGAGACCCAGTACTTC	CASSQSGRPETQYF
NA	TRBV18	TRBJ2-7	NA	TGTGCCAGCTCACCCCCTTTAGGGCTAGCTCAGACTTCCTACGAGCAGTACTTC	CASSPPLGLAQTSYEQYF
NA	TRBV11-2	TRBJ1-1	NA	TGTGCCAGCAGCTTAGAAAACGGGAACACTGAAGCTTTCTTT	CASSLENGNTEAFF
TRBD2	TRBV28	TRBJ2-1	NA	TGTGCCAGCAGTTTTCCCGGGACTAGCGGTTACAATGAGCAGTTCTTC	CASSFPGTSGYNEQFF
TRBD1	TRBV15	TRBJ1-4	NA	TGTGCCACCAGCAGAGATTTGGGACAGGGTAATGAAAAACTGTTTTTT	CATSRDLGQGNEKLFF
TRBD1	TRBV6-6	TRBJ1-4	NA	TGTGCCAGCAGGCAAACAGGGGCTAATGAAAAACTGTTTTTT	CASRQTGANEKLFF
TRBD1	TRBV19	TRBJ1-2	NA	TGTGCCAGTAGTCGGCTTGACAGGGACTTGGGTGGCTACACCTTC	CASSRLDRDLGGYTF
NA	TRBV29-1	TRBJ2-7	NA	TGCAGCGTTTATACAGGATGGGCCTCCTACGAGCAGTACTTC	CSVYTGWASYEQYF
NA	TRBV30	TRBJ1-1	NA	TGTGCCTGGAGCCCCTACGGGGGGACTGAAGCTTTCTTT	CAWSPYGGTEAFF
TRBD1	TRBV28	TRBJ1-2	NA	TGTGCCAGCAGCTCCGGACAGGGGGAAGGCTACACCTTC	CASSSGQGEGYTF
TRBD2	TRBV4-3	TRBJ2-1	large	TGCGCCAGCAGCCAAGGACTAGCGGACTACAATGAGCAGTTCTTC	CASSQGLADYNEQFF
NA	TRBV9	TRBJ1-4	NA	TGTGCCAGCAGCGTCGAGCGGGGGAGAGCGGAAAAACTGTTTTTT	CASSVERGRAEKLFF
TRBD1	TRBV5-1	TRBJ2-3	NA	TGCGCCAGCAGAATAGGACAGGGGACGGATACGCAGTATTTT	CASRIGQGTDTQYF
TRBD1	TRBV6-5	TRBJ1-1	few	TGTGCCAGCAGCCGGGACAGGGGGCAAAACACTGAAGCTTTCTTT	CASSRDRGQNTEAFF
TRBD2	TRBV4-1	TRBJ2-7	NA	TGCGCCAGCAGCCCCGACGGGGGGGCTTACGAGCAGTACTTC	CASSPDGGAYEQYF
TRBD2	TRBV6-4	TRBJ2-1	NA	TGTGCCAGCAGTGAGAGCGGGAGCTCCCCTTGGAATGAGCAGTTCTTC	CASSESGSSPWNEQFF
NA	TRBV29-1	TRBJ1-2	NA	TGCAGCGTTGTTACAGCTAACTATGGCTACACCTTC	CSVVTANYGYTF
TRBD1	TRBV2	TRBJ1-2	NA	TGTGCCAGCAGCTACCTGGGACAGGGGGCTGGTGGCTACACCTTC	CASSYLGQGAGGYTF
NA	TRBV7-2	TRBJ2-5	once	TGTGCCAGCAGCTTATTCAGGGGCCGCCAAGAGACCCAGTACTTC	CASSLFRGRQETQYF
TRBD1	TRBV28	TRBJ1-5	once	TGTGCCAGCAGTTTGGGCCGGGACAGGGGTTATAGCAATCAGCCCCAGCATTTT	CASSLGRDRGYSNQPQHF
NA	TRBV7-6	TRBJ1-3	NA	TGTGCCAGCAGCTTAACTGAGTCCGGGAACACCATATATTTT	CASSLTESGNTIYF
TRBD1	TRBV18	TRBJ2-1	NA	TGTGCCAGCTCACTACTCTTATACGACAGGGCCAATGAGCAGTTCTTC	CASSLLLYDRANEQFF
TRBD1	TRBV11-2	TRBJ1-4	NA	TGTGCCAGCAGCTGGGGGACGAGGACAGGACCGGATGAAAAACTGTTTTTT	CASSWGTRTGPDEKLFF